This T cell receptor beta chain came from a study of cytomegalovirus exposure and HLA in healthy donors. The wider study: Falling in the Caucasian-associated ancestry cluster were 80% to 85% of 398 genotyped donors. Study results and caveats: Cytomegalovirus association was assigned to about 150 TCR beta chains. Apart from CMV serostatus, no immune exposure information was available. The authors later found TCR association rates varying by HLA locus, with DRB1 most and HLA-C fewest.

V gave up 5 bases and J gave up 2 bases; unmatched junction bases: 12. The CDR3 has 17 amino acids. Germline V gene data show CDR1 as MNHEY and CDR2 as SMNVEV (reference sequence). About this clone itself: Its antigen is unidentified.

The PCR had 60 Vbeta and 13 Jbeta primers. Repertoires were generated with immunoSEQ multiplex PCR, while TCRdb's copy carries only in-frame clones and drops some. In the table there are tens of thousands of clones, under 90% of which are singletons. Input material: PBMCs. The gene calls are TRBV27 and TRBJ2-3; 8 positions match TRBD2. The clonotype comes from a woman aged 18-29 years in good health and CMV-seronegative. This CDR3 is CASSPRLIAGYTDTQYF. The CDR3, as DNA: TGTGCCAGCAGTCCCCGGTTAATAGCGGGATACACAGATACGCAGTATTTT.